The 25 T cell receptor beta chains reported below all come from one sample, sequenced in a study of radiation and T cells in renal cell carcinoma. Libraries were prepared by immunoSEQ multiplex PCR; TCRdb keeps only in-frame clonotypes and omits some of them. The sample has 130,000 to 150,000 clones; 88% are singletons. Time point specified: baseline pretreatment blood. Documented treatment: 15 Gy SBRT to primary tumor, nephrectomy 4 weeks later. The material was blood, obtained from a patient whose treatment included radiotherapy and nephrectomy. The receptors shown here come from a woman between 50 and 59 years old with renal cell carcinoma.

CDR3 region: CASRARGNEQFF. The CDR3 DNA reads as TGTGCCAGCAGGGCCAGGGGAAATGAGCAGTTCTTC. The chain recombines TRBV6-1 with TRBJ2-1, with D maybe TRBD1 (6 bases). The ends were cut back, 6 bases at V and 7 bases at J, with 10 bases in the middle. The germline V gene has CDR1 MNHNS and CDR2 SASEGT. CDR3 size: 12 residues.

The chain couples TRBV4-3 to TRBJ2-2; D not resolved. The CDR3 consists of 15 residues. Looked up from germline, CDR1 is LGHNA and CDR2 is YSLEER. Deletions cut 0 bases from V and 3 bases from J, with 8 bases between. The CDR3, as DNA: TGCGCCAGCAGCCAAGATTACTTGGACACCGGGGAGCTGTTTTTT. Its protein is CASSQDYLDTGELFF.

The chain employs TRBV19 and TRBJ1-4; TRBD1 is a possible D gene (6 bases). The CDR3 extends over 13 amino acids. The germline V gene has CDR1 LNHDA and CDR2 SQIVND (reference sequence). Trimming stripped 7 bases from V and 6 bases from J, with 12 bases between. This chain's CDR3 is CASKLTGYEKLFF. The CDR3 DNA sequence: TGTGCCAGTAAGCTCACAGGGTATGAAAAACTGTTTTTT.

This chain links TRBV7-9 with TRBJ2-6, with D maybe TRBD2 (6 bases). Germline lookup yields CDR1 SEHNR and CDR2 FQNEAQ (reference sequence). V was clipped by 7 bases and J by 2 bases, with 18 bases between them. The CDR3 contains 17 residues. The CDR3 coding sequence is TGTGCCAGCACCCCGGAGGGAACAATCGCTGGGGCCAACGTCCTGACTTTC. As protein: CASTPEGTIAGANVLTF.

The chain employs TRBV19 and TRBJ2-3; TRBD2 is a possible D gene (5 bases). CDR3 size: 17 residues. Germline V gives CDR1 LNHDA, CDR2 SQIVND (reference sequence). V dropped 1 base and J dropped 6 bases, with 20 bases sitting between them. DNA for the CDR3: TGTGCCAGTAGTATAGGAGGAGGAATGAGGTTTTCCGATACGCAGTATTTT. It yields the protein CASSIGGGMRFSDTQYF.

CDR3 loop: CASAGRTANTEAFF. CDR3 nucleotides: TGTGCCAGCGCCGGGAGGACAGCGAACACTGAAGCTTTCTTT. This rearrangement joins TRBV6-6 to TRBJ1-1, with a possible D match to TRBD1 (6 bases). This CDR3 is built from 14 residues. Deletions cut 8 bases from V and 1 base from J, with 14 bases between. CDR1 MNHNY and CDR2 SVGAGI come from the germline V gene (reference sequence).

The chain combines TRBV5-1 with TRBJ1-3; D is unclear. The germline V gene has CDR1 SGHRS and CDR2 YFSETQ. The V end was cut by 0 bases, the J end by 1 base, with 8 bases between. The CDR3 is made up of 15 amino acids. The CDR3 DNA sequence: TGCGCCAGCAGCTTGGCCCTGACTTCTGGAAACACCATATATTTT. It translates to CASSLALTSGNTIYF. The full variable domain, with the rest looked up from reference TRBV5-1 and TRBJ1-3, is KAGVTQTPRYLIKTRGQQVTLSCSPISGHRSVSWYQQTPGQGLQFLFEYFSETQRNKGNFPGRFSGRQFSNSRSEMNVSTLELGDSALYLCASSLALTSGNTIYFGEGSWLTVV.

The chain uses TRBV2 and TRBJ2-2; D might be TRBD1 (5 bases). Germline-derived CDR1 and CDR2 are SNHLY and FYNNEI. Trimming pared 1 base from V and 1 base from J, leaving 7 bases between. The CDR3 sequence is 15 residues long. This chain's CDR3 is CASSEGRVNTGELFF. The CDR3 coding sequence is TGTGCCAGCAGTGAAGGCAGGGTGAACACCGGGGAGCTGTTTTTT.

The rearrangement joins TRBV7-9 to TRBJ2-7; D is unclear. In germline, CDR1 is SEHNR, CDR2 FQNEAQ (reference sequence). With 5 bases removed from V and 0 bases from J, the gap between germline ends came to 11 bases. The CDR3 length is 14 residues. CDR3 amino acids: CASSPSTVSYEQYF. The CDR3 nucleotides read TGTGCCAGCAGCCCCAGCACAGTCTCCTACGAGCAGTACTTC.

The rearrangement links TRBV5-6 to TRBJ1-2; no definite D call. CDR3 length equals 11 residues. In germline, CDR1 is SGHDT, CDR2 YYEEEE. Trimming took 4 bases from V and 7 from J, leaving 8 bases between them. CDR3 protein: CASSEHGGYTF. In nucleotides, the CDR3 is TGTGCCAGCAGCGAACATGGTGGCTACACCTTC. The full variable domain, with the rest looked up from reference TRBV5-6 and TRBJ1-2, is DAGVTQSPTHLIKTRGQQVTLRCSPKSGHDTVSWYQQALGQGPQFIFQYYEEEERQRGNFPDRFSGHQFPNYSSELNVNALLLGDSALYLCASSEHGGYTFGSGTRLTVV.

This chain uses TRBV10-2 with TRBJ1-5; D is ambiguous. The CDR3 is 18 amino acids. The ends were cut back, 0 bases at V and 0 bases at J, with 15 bases in the middle. Germline CDR1 and CDR2: WSHSY and SAAADI. CDR3 coding DNA: TGCGCCAGCAGTGAGTCTAAGAGTCTCACCCTTAGCAATCAGCCCCAGCATTTT. This encodes CASSESKSLTLSNQPQHF.

This clone was detected only once. The chain has TRBV25-1 and TRBJ2-7; no clear D. The CDR3 is 16 amino acids. Per germline, CDR1 MGHDK and CDR2 SYGVNS. The V gene lost 1 base and the J gene lost 5 bases, with 18 bases spanning the gap. The CDR3 here is CASSESLGIGSDEQYF. The CDR3 region has the DNA TGTGCCAGCAGTGAATCGCTAGGGATTGGGTCCGACGAGCAGTACTTC.

The chain is built from TRBV5-1 and TRBJ1-4; no clear D gene. Germline values: CDR1 SGHRS, CDR2 YFSETQ. The CDR3 is made up of 16 amino acids. Trimming pared 5 bases from V and 6 bases from J, leaving 20 bases between. CDR3 residues: CASSSRPAEIYEKLFF. The CDR3 DNA reads TGCGCCAGCAGTTCCCGACCGGCAGAAATTTATGAAAAACTGTTTTTT.

This clone was seen only once. This chain uses TRBV7-8 with TRBJ1-1, with D maybe TRBD1 (5 bases). Trimming took 3 bases from V and 1 from J, leaving 9 bases between them. Germline V gives CDR1 SGHVS, CDR2 FQNEAQ. The CDR3 is 14 residues long. The CDR3 DNA sequence: TGTGCCAGCAGCTTGGGGGGTCCGAACACTGAAGCTTTCTTT. This translates into CASSLGGPNTEAFF.

The rearrangement links TRBV4-2 to TRBJ2-3, with no clear D. This CDR3 is 14 amino acids long. Germline loops: CDR1 LGHNA, CDR2 YNFKEQ. Trimming removed 1 base at V and 1 base at J, with 6 bases between. CDR3 amino acids: CASSQAEGTDTQYF. The CDR3, as DNA: TGTGCCAGCAGCCAAGCGGAAGGCACAGATACGCAGTATTTT.

This chain links TRBV5-6 with TRBJ1-1; no firm D call. The length of the CDR3 is 14 residues. Germline-derived CDR1 and CDR2 are SGHDT and YYEEEE. Trimming took 4 bases from V and 5 from J, leaving 15 bases between them. This CDR3 reads CASSAGEGFTEAFF. CDR3 bases: TGTGCCAGCAGCGCCGGGGAGGGATTTACTGAAGCTTTCTTT.

This clone occurred once. The V gene is TRBV5-1, the J gene TRBJ1-4, with 7 bases that match TRBD1. The CDR3 extends over 13 amino acids. J lost 8 bases, V lost 4 bases, and 5 bases had no gene match. Germline CDR1 is SGHRS and CDR2 is YFSETQ. The CDR3 is CASSRDRDEKLFF. CDR3 in DNA: TGCGCCAGCAGCCGAGACAGGGACGAAAAACTGTTTTTT.

V gene TRBV10-3 combines with J gene TRBJ2-7; D might be TRBD1 (6 bases). V gave up 3 bases and J gave up 4 bases, with 16 bases separating them. The V gene's germline CDR1 is ENHRY and CDR2 SYGVKD. This CDR3 has 15 amino acids. CDR3 protein: CAISEIWTVGYEQYF. CDR3 nucleotides: TGTGCCATCAGTGAAATTTGGACAGTGGGTTACGAGCAGTACTTC.

The chain uses TRBV19 and TRBJ1-1; perhaps TRBD1 as D (6 bases). The CDR3 sequence is 14 residues long. V lost 1 base to trimming and J lost 1 base, with 7 bases between them. Per germline, CDR1 LNHDA and CDR2 SQIVND (reference sequence). CDR3 loop: CASSIARGNTEAFF. CDR3 DNA sequence: TGTGCCAGTAGTATAGCCAGGGGGAACACTGAAGCTTTCTTT.

This chain connects TRBV2 to TRBJ2-3, with 7 bases matching TRBD2. Trimming cost V 3 bases and J 2 bases; bases outside gene matches: 8. This CDR3 has 16 residues. The germline V gene has CDR1 SNHLY and CDR2 FYNNEI. Here the CDR3 DNA reads TGTGCCAGCAGTGATGGGCTAGCGGTTCCCACAGATACGCAGTATTTT. This translates into CASSDGLAVPTDTQYF.

V usage is TRBV4-2 and J usage is TRBJ2-5; D remains ambiguous. The V gene lost 1 base and the J gene lost 0 bases, with 6 bases spanning the gap. Germline values: CDR1 LGHNA, CDR2 YNFKEQ. The CDR3 is made up of 14 amino acids. The CDR3 is CASSQGSYQETQYF. CDR3 in DNA: TGTGCCAGCAGCCAAGGGTCTTACCAAGAGACCCAGTACTTC.

The chain employs TRBV10-3 and TRBJ1-1; TRBD1 matches at 9 bases. The CDR3 is 16 residues long. J was trimmed by 4 bases and V by 0 bases; bases with no gene match: 6. Per germline, CDR1 ENHRY and CDR2 SYGVKD. The CDR3 loop reads CAISESIGTGSTEAFF. CDR3 coding DNA: TGTGCCATCAGTGAGTCGATAGGGACAGGGAGCACTGAAGCTTTCTTT.

The rearrangement links TRBV19 to TRBJ1-4; D remains unclear. The CDR3 is 16 residues long. Trimming cost V 5 bases and J 4 bases, with 17 bases left between them. Germline lookup yields CDR1 LNHDA and CDR2 SQIVND (reference sequence). The chain's CDR3 is CASSLQYSYGNEKLFF. The CDR3 bases are TGTGCCAGTAGTTTACAGTACAGCTATGGTAATGAAAAACTGTTTTTT.

The chain combines TRBV19 with TRBJ2-3; TRBD2 is a possible D gene (6 bases). This CDR3 comprises 15 residues. CDR1 and CDR2 from the germline V gene are LNHDA and SQIVND (reference sequence). V gave up 6 bases and J gave up 6 bases, with 19 bases separating them. The DNA of the CDR3 is TGTGCCAGTAGCCTTTCATTGGGGGGTGTGGATACGCAGTATTTT. Its protein product is CASSLSLGGVDTQYF. The full variable domain, in which reference TRBV19 and TRBJ2-3 provide the parts outside the CDR3, is DGGITQSPKYLFRKEGQNVTLSCEQNLNHDAMYWYRQDPGQGLRLIYYSQIVNDFQKGDIAEGYSVSREKKESFPLTVTSAQKNPTAFYLCASSLSLGGVDTQYFGPGTRLTVL.

The V and J genes are TRBV19 and TRBJ1-2, with a possible D match to TRBD1 (6 bases). Germline V gene data show CDR1 as LNHDA and CDR2 as SQIVND (reference sequence). Trimming shortened V by 3 bases and J by 1 base, and 24 bases separated the two germline ends. The CDR3 consists of 19 residues. The CDR3 nucleotides are TGTGCCAGTAGTATTGTGAGAGATTGGGGGCAGGCGCTTAACTATGGCTACACCTTC. Its protein is CASSIVRDWGQALNYGYTF.